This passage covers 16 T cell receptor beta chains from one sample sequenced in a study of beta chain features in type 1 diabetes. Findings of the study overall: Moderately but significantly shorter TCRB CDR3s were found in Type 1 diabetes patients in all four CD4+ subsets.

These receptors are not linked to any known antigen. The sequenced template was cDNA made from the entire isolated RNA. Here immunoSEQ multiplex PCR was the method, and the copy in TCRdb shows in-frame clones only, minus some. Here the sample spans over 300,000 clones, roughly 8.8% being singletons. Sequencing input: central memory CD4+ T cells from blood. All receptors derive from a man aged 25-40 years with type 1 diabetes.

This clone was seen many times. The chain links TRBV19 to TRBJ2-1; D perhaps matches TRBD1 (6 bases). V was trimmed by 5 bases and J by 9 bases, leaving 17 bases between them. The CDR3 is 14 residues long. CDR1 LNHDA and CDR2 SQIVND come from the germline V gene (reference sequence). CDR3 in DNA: TGTGCCAGTAGTCATCTTCACAGGGATAGTGAGCAGTTCTTC. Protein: CASSHLHRDSEQFF.

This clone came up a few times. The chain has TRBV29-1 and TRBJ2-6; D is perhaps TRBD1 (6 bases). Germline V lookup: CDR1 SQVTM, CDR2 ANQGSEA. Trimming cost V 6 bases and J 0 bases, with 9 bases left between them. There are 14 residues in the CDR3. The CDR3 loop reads CSVQQGSGANVLTF. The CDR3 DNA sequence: TGCAGCGTACAACAGGGCTCTGGGGCCAACGTCCTGACTTTC.

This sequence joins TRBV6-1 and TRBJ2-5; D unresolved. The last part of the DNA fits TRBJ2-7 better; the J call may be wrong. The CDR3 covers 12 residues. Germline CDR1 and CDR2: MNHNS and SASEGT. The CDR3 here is CASSESRYEQYF. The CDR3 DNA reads TGTGCCAGCAGTGAGAGTAGGTACGAGCAGTACTTC.

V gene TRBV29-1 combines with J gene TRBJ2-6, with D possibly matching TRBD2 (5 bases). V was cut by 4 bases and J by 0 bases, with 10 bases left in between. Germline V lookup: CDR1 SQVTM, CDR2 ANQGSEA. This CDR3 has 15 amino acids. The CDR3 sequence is CSVVPGNSGANVLTF. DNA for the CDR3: TGCAGCGTTGTACCGGGGAACTCTGGGGCCAACGTCCTGACTTTC. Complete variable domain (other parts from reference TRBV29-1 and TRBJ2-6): SAVISQKPSRDICQRGTSLTIQCQVDSQVTMMFWYRQQPGQSLTLIATANQGSEATYESGFVIDKFPISRPNLTFSTLTVSNMSPEDSSIYLCSVVPGNSGANVLTFGAGSRLTVL.

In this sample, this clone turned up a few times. CDR3 region: CASSLRGTVGDAGEQYF. The CDR3, as DNA: TGTGCCAGCAGCTTGAGGGGCACCGTCGGGGACGCGGGCGAGCAGTACTTC. J is TRBJ2-7 and V is TRBV5-6; D might be TRBD1 or TRBD2, each matching 5 bases. The CDR3 is 17 residues long. Germline CDR1 SGHDT, CDR2 YYEEEE. Trimming took off 1 base at V and 6 bases at J, with 23 bases between the two ends. Filled out from reference TRBV5-6 and TRBJ2-7, the complete variable domain reads DAGVTQSPTHLIKTRGQQVTLRCSPKSGHDTVSWYQQALGQGPQFIFQYYEEEERQRGNFPDRFSGHQFPNYSSELNVNALLLGDSALYLCASSLRGTVGDAGEQYFGPGTRLTVT.

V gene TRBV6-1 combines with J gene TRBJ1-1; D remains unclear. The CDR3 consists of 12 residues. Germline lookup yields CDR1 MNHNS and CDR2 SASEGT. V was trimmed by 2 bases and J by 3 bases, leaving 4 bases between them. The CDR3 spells CASSELHTEAFF. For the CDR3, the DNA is TGTGCCAGCAGTGAACTCCACACTGAAGCTTTCTTT.

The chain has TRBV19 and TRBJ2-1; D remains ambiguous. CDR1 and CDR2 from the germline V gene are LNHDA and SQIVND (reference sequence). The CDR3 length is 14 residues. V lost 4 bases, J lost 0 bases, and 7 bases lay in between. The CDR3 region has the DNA TGTGCCAGTAGTAGCCAGAGCTCCTACAATGAGCAGTTCTTC. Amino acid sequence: CASSSQSSYNEQFF.

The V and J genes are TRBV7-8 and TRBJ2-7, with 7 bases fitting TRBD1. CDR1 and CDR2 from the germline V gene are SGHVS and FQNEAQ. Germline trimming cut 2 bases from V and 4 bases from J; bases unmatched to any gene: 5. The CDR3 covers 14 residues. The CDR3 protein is CASSLLQGSYEQYF. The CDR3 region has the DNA TGTGCCAGCAGCTTACTACAGGGGTCGTACGAGCAGTACTTC.

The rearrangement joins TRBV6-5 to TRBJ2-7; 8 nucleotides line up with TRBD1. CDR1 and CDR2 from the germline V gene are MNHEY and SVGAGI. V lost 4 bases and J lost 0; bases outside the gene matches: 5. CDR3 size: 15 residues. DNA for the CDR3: TGTGCCAGCAGTTCTATGGGACAGGCCTCCTACGAGCAGTACTTC. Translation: CASSSMGQASYEQYF.

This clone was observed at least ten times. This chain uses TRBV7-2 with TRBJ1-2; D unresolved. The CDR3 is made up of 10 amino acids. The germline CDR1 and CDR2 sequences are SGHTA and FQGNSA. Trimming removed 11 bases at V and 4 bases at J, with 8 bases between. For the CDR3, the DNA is TGTGCCGAGGCAGGCTATGGCTACACCTTC. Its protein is CAEAGYGYTF.

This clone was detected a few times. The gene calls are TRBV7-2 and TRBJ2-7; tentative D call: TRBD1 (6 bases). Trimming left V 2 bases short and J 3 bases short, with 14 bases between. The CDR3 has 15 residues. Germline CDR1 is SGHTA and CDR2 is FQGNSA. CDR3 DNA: TGTGCCAGCAGCTTACACACAGGGTACGGCTACGAGCAGTACTTC. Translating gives CASSLHTGYGYEQYF.

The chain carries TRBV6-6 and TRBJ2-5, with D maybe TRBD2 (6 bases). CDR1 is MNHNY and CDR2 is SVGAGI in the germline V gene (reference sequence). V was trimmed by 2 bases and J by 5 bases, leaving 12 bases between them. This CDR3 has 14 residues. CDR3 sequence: CASSYETRGETQYF. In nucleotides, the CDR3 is TGTGCCAGCAGTTACGAGACCCGGGGGGAGACCCAGTACTTC.

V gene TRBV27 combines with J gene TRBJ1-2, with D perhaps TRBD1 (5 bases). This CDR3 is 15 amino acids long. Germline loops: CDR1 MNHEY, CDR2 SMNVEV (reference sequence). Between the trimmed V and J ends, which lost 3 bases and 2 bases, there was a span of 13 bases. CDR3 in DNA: TGTGCCAGCAGTTTTAAGGGGAGAACGAACTATGGCTACACCTTC. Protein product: CASSFKGRTNYGYTF.

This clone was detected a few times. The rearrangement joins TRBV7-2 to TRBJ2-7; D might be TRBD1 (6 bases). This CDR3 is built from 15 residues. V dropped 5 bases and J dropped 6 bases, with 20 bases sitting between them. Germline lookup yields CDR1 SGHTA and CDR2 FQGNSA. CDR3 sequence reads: CASSLVGTTGFEQYF. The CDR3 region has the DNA TGTGCCAGCAGCCTAGTCGGAACCACAGGGTTCGAGCAGTACTTC.

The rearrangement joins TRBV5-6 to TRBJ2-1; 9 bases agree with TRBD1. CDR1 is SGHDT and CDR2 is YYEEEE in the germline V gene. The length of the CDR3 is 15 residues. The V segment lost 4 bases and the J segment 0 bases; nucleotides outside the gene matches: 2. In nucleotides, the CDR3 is TGTGCCAGCAGCATGACAGGGGGCTCCTACAATGAGCAGTTCTTC. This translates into CASSMTGGSYNEQFF.

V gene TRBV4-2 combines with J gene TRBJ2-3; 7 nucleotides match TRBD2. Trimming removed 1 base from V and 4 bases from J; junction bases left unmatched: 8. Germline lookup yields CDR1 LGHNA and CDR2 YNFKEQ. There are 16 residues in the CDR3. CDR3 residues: CASSQGFQRGSDTQYF. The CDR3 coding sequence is TGTGCCAGCAGCCAAGGGTTCCAGCGGGGTTCAGATACGCAGTATTTT.